This T cell receptor beta chain originates from a study of early T cells in non-severe SARS-CoV-2 infection. This clonotype occurred many times. TCRdb recomputed calls from the 5' RACE reads with MiXCR, one row per CDR3 protein. The profile shows some 64,000 distinct CDR3 sequences, around 13% of them singletons. Germline CDR1 SGHVS, CDR2 FQNEAQ. The CDR3 extends over 14 amino acids. The rearrangement uses TRBV7-8 and TRBJ2-2, with D possibly being TRBD2 (7 bases). The sample consisted of whole blood. The sequence came from an adult who was a healthcare worker with PCR-confirmed SARS-CoV-2 infection or an uninfected control (not recorded which). The CDR3 nucleotides read TGTACCCTAGAGGGGGGGCGCCGGACCGGGGAGCTGTTTTTT. Translation: CTLEGGRRTGELFF. The whole variable domain, remainder taken from reference TRBV7-8 and TRBJ2-2, is GAGVSQSPRYKVAKRGQDVALRCDPISGHVSLFWYQQALGQGPEFLTYFQNEAQLDKSGLPSDRFFAERPEGSVSTLKIQRTQQEDSAVYLCTLEGGRRTGELFFGEGSRLTVL.